Each of the 18 T cell receptor beta chains below was sequenced from the same sample in a study of vaccination effects on CD4 cells after COVID-19. TCRdb's table, derived via immunoSEQ multiplex PCR, lists solely in-frame clones and lacks some. The repertoire includes tens of thousands of clones, 67% of them detected once, and 4.5% to 7% sits in the top ten. Subsequent to 10 days of culture, CD4+ T cells were isolated. Their target antigens are unknown. Sequencing was performed on CD4+ T cells from PBMCs cultured without peptide, taken before COVID-19 vaccination. Receptors were obtained from a human donor who received a COVID-19 vaccine.

V and J are TRBV18 and TRBJ2-1; TRBD1 might be the D (6 bases). Germline V gene data show CDR1 as KGHSH and CDR2 as LQKENI. V dropped 0 bases and J dropped 8 bases, with 17 bases sitting between them. The CDR3 runs 16 residues. CDR3 protein: CASSPPQGTGRDEQFF. The CDR3 DNA sequence: TGTGCCAGCTCACCACCGCAGGGGACCGGTAGGGATGAGCAGTTCTTC.

This clone was recorded once. V gene TRBV9 combines with J gene TRBJ1-1; weak D call: TRBD1 (5 bases). This CDR3 is 14 amino acids long. The germline CDR1 and CDR2 sequences are SGDLS and YYNGEE. V shed 5 bases and J shed 0 bases, with 11 bases lying between them. CDR3 nucleotide sequence: TGTGCCAGCAGTTTCGGGACCGTGAACACTGAAGCTTTCTTT. It is translated as CASSFGTVNTEAFF.

This chain connects TRBV4-1 to TRBJ2-2, with 7 bases that match TRBD1. Trimming removed 5 bases from V and 4 bases from J; junction bases left unmatched: 13. Per germline, CDR1 MGHRA and CDR2 YSYEKL. The CDR3 is 17 amino acids. CDR3 nucleotide sequence: TGCGCCAGCAGCTGGCCGAGACAGGGAAGAGGCACCGGGGAGCTGTTTTTT. Its translation is CASSWPRQGRGTGELFF.

The chain has TRBV4-2 and TRBJ1-2; 8 bases are a match to TRBD1. The CDR3 covers 15 residues. After removal of 1 base from V and 1 base from J, the junction contained 2 bases not matched to a gene. CDR1 and CDR2 from the germline V gene are LGHNA and YNFKEQ. The CDR3 DNA reads as TGTGCCAGCAGCCAAGTGGGACAGGTTAACTATGGCTACACCTTC. This gives the protein CASSQVGQVNYGYTF.

The chain joins TRBV27 to TRBJ2-1; D is perhaps TRBD1 (5 bases). The CDR3 is 16 amino acids. Deletions cut 0 bases from V and 8 bases from J, with 17 bases between. CDR1 and CDR2 (germline): MNHEY, SMNVEV (reference sequence). CDR3 in DNA: TGTGCCAGCAGTTTATCCCTCCTTAGGGGTGGTGATGAGCAGTTCTTC. Its protein is CASSLSLLRGGDEQFF.

In nucleotides, the CDR3 is TGCGCCAGCAGCCAAGAGTTCCAGGGTTCCTATAATTCACCCCTCCACTTT. Its translation: CASSQEFQGSYNSPLHF. The chain combines TRBV4-3 with TRBJ1-6, with a possible D match to TRBD1 (5 bases). The CDR3 runs 17 residues. CDR1 and CDR2 from the germline V gene are LGHNA and YSLEER. With 0 bases removed from V and 1 base from J, the gap between germline ends came to 10 bases.

Written as DNA, the CDR3 is TGTGCCAGCAGTACGACTAGCCGGACCTCCTACGAGCAGTACTTC. It yields the protein CASSTTSRTSYEQYF. The chain has TRBV6-5 and TRBJ2-7; TRBD2 matches at 7 bases. Germline V lookup: CDR1 MNHEY, CDR2 SVGAGI. This CDR3 has 15 residues. Trimming at V came to 5 bases and at J to 0 bases, leaving 7 bases not matched to a gene.

The chain has TRBV6-5 and TRBJ1-2; D is possibly TRBD1 (5 bases). The CDR3 runs 14 residues. Germline values: CDR1 MNHEY, CDR2 SVGAGI. V gave up 6 bases and J gave up 5 bases, with 16 bases separating them. The CDR3: CASSGGRQKYGYTF. CDR3 nucleotides: TGTGCCAGCAGCGGGGGACGCCAGAAGTATGGCTACACCTTC.

This chain connects TRBV29-1 to TRBJ2-7, with D uncertain. Trimming shortened V by 4 bases and J by 7 bases, and 23 bases separated the two germline ends. The CDR3 is made up of 15 amino acids. Germline V gives CDR1 SQVTM, CDR2 ANQGSEA. The CDR3 region is CSVVGVGKASGEQYF. The DNA of the CDR3 is TGCAGCGTTGTAGGTGTAGGAAAGGCATCGGGTGAGCAGTACTTC.

The rearrangement links TRBV19 to TRBJ2-1; 10 nucleotides match TRBD2. CDR1 is LNHDA, CDR2 SQIVND, per germline (reference sequence). The junction had 9 bases not matched to a gene; V was cut back by 7 bases and J by 6 bases. The CDR3 has 15 residues. CDR3 DNA sequence: TGTGCCAGTATGCAAGCGGGGGGGGCCCCCAATGAGCAGTTCTTC. Protein: CASMQAGGAPNEQFF.

The chain links TRBV13 to TRBJ1-1; D remains unclear. CDR3 length equals 14 residues. V lost 6 bases, J lost 2 bases, and 13 bases lay in between. Germline CDR1 is PRHDT and CDR2 is FYEKMQ (reference sequence). Here the CDR3 DNA reads TGTGCCAGCAGGCTAAGGGCCACAAACACTGAAGCTTTCTTT. Translation gives CASRLRATNTEAFF.

The rearrangement uses TRBV24-1 and TRBJ2-7; D could derive from TRBD1 or TRBD2 (7 bases each). Germline-derived CDR1 and CDR2 are KGHDR and SFDVKD. This CDR3 is built from 13 residues. Trimming took 9 bases from V and 4 from J, leaving 15 bases between them. The DNA of the CDR3 is TGTGCCACCTCCGGGGAGGGGGCATACGAGCAGTACTTC. This translates into CATSGEGAYEQYF.

The rearrangement links TRBV2 to TRBJ1-2; D is unresolved. Germline values: CDR1 SNHLY, CDR2 FYNNEI. The CDR3 loop spans 13 amino acids. Trimming cost V 5 bases and J 2 bases, with 9 bases left between them. CDR3: CASSRTENYGYTF. The CDR3 DNA is TGTGCCAGCAGTCGTACAGAAAACTATGGCTACACCTTC.

This clone appeared a few times. This chain joins TRBV7-2 and TRBJ1-4; D is unclear. Germline loops: CDR1 SGHTA, CDR2 FQGNSA. The CDR3 is 15 amino acids. The V end was cut by 1 base, the J end by 2 bases, with 8 bases between. CDR3: CASSLVGWTNEKLFF. In DNA form, the CDR3 reads TGTGCCAGCAGCTTAGTGGGGTGGACTAATGAAAAACTGTTTTTT.

The chain is built from TRBV24-1 and TRBJ2-3; 11 positions match TRBD2. The length of the CDR3 is 14 residues. V lost 8 bases to trimming and J lost 2 bases; unmatched junction nucleotides: 2. Germline loops: CDR1 KGHDR, CDR2 SFDVKD. CDR3 bases: TGTGCCACCATGGGACTAGCGGACACAGATACGCAGTATTTT. This codes for CATMGLADTDTQYF.

The gene calls are TRBV6-5 and TRBJ2-7, with 13 bases identical to TRBD2. The CDR3 is 15 amino acids. Germline V gives CDR1 MNHEY, CDR2 SVGAGI. Trimming took 2 bases from V and 4 from J; bases not matched to a gene: 2. For the CDR3, the DNA is TGTGCCAGCAGTTACCAGACTAGCGGGAGGTACGAGCAGTACTTC. Its translation: CASSYQTSGRYEQYF.

The genes are TRBV3-1 (or the pseudogene TRBV3-2) and TRBJ1-1; 10 bases align to TRBD1. Germline V CDR1 and CDR2: LGHDT, YNNKEL (reference sequence). V shed 3 bases, J shed 4 bases, and the junction held 14 bases outside the gene matches. This CDR3 has 18 amino acids. The CDR3 region is CASSHLPAGQGRITEAFF. The CDR3 bases are TGTGCCAGCAGCCACCTTCCCGCGGGACAGGGGAGGATCACTGAAGCTTTCTTT.

The chain couples TRBV11-2 to TRBJ2-3; 11 bases fit TRBD2. Germline V gives CDR1 SGHAT, CDR2 FQNNGV. J lost 5 bases, V lost 1 base, and 2 bases had no gene match. The CDR3 consists of 15 residues. CDR3 DNA sequence: TGTGCCAGCAGCTTAGTAGCGGGGGGGAAAGATACGCAGTATTTT. Translating gives CASSLVAGGKDTQYF.